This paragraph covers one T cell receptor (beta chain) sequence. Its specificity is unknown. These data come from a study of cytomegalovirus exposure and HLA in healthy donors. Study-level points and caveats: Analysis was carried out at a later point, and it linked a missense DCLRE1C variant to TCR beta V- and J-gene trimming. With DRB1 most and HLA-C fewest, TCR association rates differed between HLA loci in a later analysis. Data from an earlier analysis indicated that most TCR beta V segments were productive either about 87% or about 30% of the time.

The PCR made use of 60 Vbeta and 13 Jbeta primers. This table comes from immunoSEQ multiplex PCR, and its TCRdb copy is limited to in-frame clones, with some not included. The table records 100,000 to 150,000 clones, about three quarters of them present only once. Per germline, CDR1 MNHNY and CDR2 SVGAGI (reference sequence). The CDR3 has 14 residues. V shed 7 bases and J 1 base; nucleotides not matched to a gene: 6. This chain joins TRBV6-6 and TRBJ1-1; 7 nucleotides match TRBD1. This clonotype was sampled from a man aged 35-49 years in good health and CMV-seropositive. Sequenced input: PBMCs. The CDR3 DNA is TGTGCCAGCAACCCGACAGGGAGGAACACTGAAGCTTTCTTT. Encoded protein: CASNPTGRNTEAFF.